Sequencing of this T cell receptor (beta chain) was carried out in a study of radiation and T cells in renal cell carcinoma. Overall study findings and caveats: Pretreatment tumor biopsies were lacking, so baseline clonotypes are unknown.

Clones were sequenced by immunoSEQ multiplex PCR, and TCRdb holds only the in-frame ones, with some missing. The top ten clones hold 5.5% to 7% of a sample with some 81,000 clones, roughly 87% of them seen once. Comments on this clone: No antigen is known for it.

Time point in this sample: blood 4 weeks post-SBRT, at nephrectomy. Treatment denoted: 15 Gy SBRT to primary tumor, nephrectomy 4 weeks later. Blood was sampled at baseline, 2 weeks and 4 weeks after SBRT. Germline V lookup: CDR1 SGHRS, CDR2 YFSETQ. Trimming pared 4 bases from V and 5 bases from J, leaving 14 bases between. The CDR3 runs to 14 residues. This TCR came from a woman between 65 and 79 years old with renal cell carcinoma. The rearrangement joins TRBV5-1 to TRBJ2-3, with TRBD2 as a possible D gene (5 bases). Source: blood, taken from a patient whose treatment included radiotherapy and nephrectomy. The chain's CDR3 is CASSTPGTIDTQYF. The DNA of the CDR3 is TGCGCCAGCAGCACTCCGGGAACTATAGATACGCAGTATTTT.